The source of this TCR beta chain is a study of identical twins. TCRdb reprocessed the 5' RACE reads with MiXCR, giving one entry per CDR3 protein. Altogether approximately 350,000 distinct CDR3 sequences are present, about 12% being singletons, with the ten largest covering just over 7%. Looked up from germline, CDR1 is MDHEN and CDR2 is SYDVKM. V was clipped by 6 bases and J by 4 bases; unmatched bases: 5. The CDR3 consists of 14 residues. This sample was also put to use in a study of yellow fever vaccine responses in identical twins.

This clonotype originated in a woman aged 18-29 years in good health. Input material: CD8+ T cells sorted from blood. This chain joins TRBV28 and TRBJ2-2, with 7 positions matching TRBD2. The CDR3 spells CASRSSGGTGELFF. CDR3 nucleotide sequence: TGTGCCAGCAGATCCTCGGGGGGCACCGGGGAGCTGTTTTTT.